This note documents a single TCR beta chain sequence. Its antigen remains unknown. The sample belongs to a study of shared clonotypes between healthy human individuals. This CDR3 spans 14 amino acids. Between the trimmed V and J ends, which lost 1 base and 12 bases, there was a span of 13 bases. CDR1 is LGHNA and CDR2 is YNFKEQ in the germline V gene. An approximately 200 ng quantity of DNA, about 30,000 T cell genomes, went into the sorted-subset replicate PCRs. Libraries were prepared by immunoSEQ multiplex PCR; TCRdb keeps only in-frame clonotypes and omits some of them. The top ten hold roughly 0.36% of the sample, which has about 2.3 million clones, approximately 93% seen once. Findings and limits, study-wide: Blood was the sole source, and tissue repertoires probably differ. Relative to their counterparts shared across all four donors, non-shared clonotypes exhibited diminished generation probabilities.

The sequencing sample was made of naive CD4+ T cells from PBMCs. Subset of the sample: CD45RA+ positively selected. The chain is built from TRBV4-2 and TRBJ1-6; the D is unclear. The clonotype was recovered from a man between 18 and 29 years old in good health. Some clones in this sample may be carry-over from other donors' samples. CDR3: CASSQVVIGGPLHF. In nucleotides, the CDR3 is TGTGCCAGCAGCCAAGTGGTTATTGGTGGACCCCTCCACTTT.